Listed below are T cell receptor beta chains from one sample, sequenced in a study of blood T cell repertoires in COVID-19. Only in-frame clones appear in the TCRdb table, and some are missing; sequencing was by immunoSEQ multiplex PCR. Among some 46,000 clones listed, about 70% were seen once. The sample comprised peripheral blood. Source of these receptors: a man at least 80 years old with acute or convalescent COVID-19. Both conserved end residues are part of each CDR3. The D gene is left open where the match is weak. Expanded clones are given a class, and other clones once, few, many or no size at all.

TRBV6-5	TRBJ1-4	NA	NA	CASSSGATNEKLFF	TGTGCCAGCAGTTCGGGAGCAACTAATGAAAAACTGTTTTTT
TRBV12-3/TRBV12-4	TRBJ1-2	few	NA	CASSFDRRSGYTF	TGTGCCAGCAGTTTCGATCGGAGGAGTGGCTACACCTTC
TRBV5-1	TRBJ1-5	NA	NA	CASSLEGGVSNQPQHF	TGCGCCAGCAGCTTGGAGGGCGGGGTAAGCAATCAGCCCCAGCATTTT
TRBV5-8	TRBJ2-7	few	TRBD2	CASSLFGGRAEGEQYF	TGTGCCAGCAGCTTGTTTGGGGGGAGGGCCGAGGGCGAGCAGTACTTC
TRBV7-2	TRBJ2-5	few	NA	CASSLAVLRETQYF	TGTGCCAGCAGCTTAGCAGTTTTGAGGGAGACCCAGTACTTC
TRBV6-5	TRBJ1-6	few	NA	CASKGQYNSPLHF	TGTGCCAGCAAAGGACAGTATAATTCACCCCTCCACTTT
TRBV5-1	TRBJ1-5	once	NA	CASSLEGGVSNQPQHF	TGCGCCAGCAGCTTGGAAGGGGGGGTAAGCAATCAGCCCCAGCATTTT
TRBV5-1	TRBJ2-5	NA	NA	CASSLTGVAGETQYF	TGCGCCAGCAGCCTGACTGGGGTCGCGGGGGAGACCCAGTACTTC
TRBV28	TRBJ1-4	few	NA	CASSFPGNNEKLFF	TGTGCCAGCAGTTTTCCAGGGAACAATGAAAAACTGTTTTTT
TRBV6-5	TRBJ1-1	once	TRBD1	CASRTGALNTEAFF	TGTGCCAGCAGAACAGGGGCGTTGAACACTGAAGCTTTCTTT
TRBV12-3/TRBV12-4	TRBJ2-3	NA	NA	CASSFGSGGTQYF	TGTGCCAGCAGTTTCGGTAGCGGTGGTACGCAGTATTTT
TRBV28	TRBJ1-2	NA	TRBD1	CASTVTRTGGSYGYTF	TGTGCCAGCACCGTAACCCGGACAGGGGGCAGCTATGGCTACACCTTC